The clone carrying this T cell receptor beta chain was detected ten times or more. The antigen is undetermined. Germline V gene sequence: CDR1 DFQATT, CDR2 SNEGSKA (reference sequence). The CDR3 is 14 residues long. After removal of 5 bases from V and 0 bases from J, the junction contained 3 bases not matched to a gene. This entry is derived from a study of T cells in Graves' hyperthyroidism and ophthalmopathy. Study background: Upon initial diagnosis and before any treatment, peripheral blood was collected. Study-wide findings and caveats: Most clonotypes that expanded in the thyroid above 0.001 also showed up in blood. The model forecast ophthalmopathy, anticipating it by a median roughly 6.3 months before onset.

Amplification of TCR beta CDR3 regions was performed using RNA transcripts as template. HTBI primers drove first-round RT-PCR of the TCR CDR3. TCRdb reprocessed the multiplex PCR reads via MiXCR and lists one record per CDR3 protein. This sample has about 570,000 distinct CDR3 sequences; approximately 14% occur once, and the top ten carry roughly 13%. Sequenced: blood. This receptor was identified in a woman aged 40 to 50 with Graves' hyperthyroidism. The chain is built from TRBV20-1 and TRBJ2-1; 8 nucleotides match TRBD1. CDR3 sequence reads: CSASTGGSYNEQFF. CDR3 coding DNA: TGCAGTGCTTCCACAGGGGGCTCCTACAATGAGCAGTTCTTC.